This T cell receptor (beta chain) was documented in a study of OX40 agonist ivuxolimab in advanced cancers. Study details: Partial responses occurred in three patients (one hepatocellular carcinoma, two cutaneous melanoma).

Repertoires were generated with immunoSEQ multiplex PCR, while TCRdb's copy carries only in-frame clones and drops some. The sample yields more than 50,000 clones, 79% seen once. Anyone with autoimmune disease history or systemic immunosuppression was excluded. This CDR3 spans 12 amino acids. Germline assignment: CDR1 KGHSH and CDR2 LQKENI. V was trimmed by 1 base and J by 7 bases, leaving 7 bases between them. The sequence came from an adult with an advanced solid tumor such as melanoma, head and neck, liver or kidney cancer. This material consisted of CD4+ or CD8+ T cells sorted from blood, taken in a trial of the OX40 agonist ivuxolimab. V is TRBV18 and J is TRBJ2-5; weak D call: TRBD2 (5 bases). In nucleotides, the CDR3 is TGTGCCAGCTCACCACGTGCGGGGACCCAGTACTTC. Translation: CASSPRAGTQYF.